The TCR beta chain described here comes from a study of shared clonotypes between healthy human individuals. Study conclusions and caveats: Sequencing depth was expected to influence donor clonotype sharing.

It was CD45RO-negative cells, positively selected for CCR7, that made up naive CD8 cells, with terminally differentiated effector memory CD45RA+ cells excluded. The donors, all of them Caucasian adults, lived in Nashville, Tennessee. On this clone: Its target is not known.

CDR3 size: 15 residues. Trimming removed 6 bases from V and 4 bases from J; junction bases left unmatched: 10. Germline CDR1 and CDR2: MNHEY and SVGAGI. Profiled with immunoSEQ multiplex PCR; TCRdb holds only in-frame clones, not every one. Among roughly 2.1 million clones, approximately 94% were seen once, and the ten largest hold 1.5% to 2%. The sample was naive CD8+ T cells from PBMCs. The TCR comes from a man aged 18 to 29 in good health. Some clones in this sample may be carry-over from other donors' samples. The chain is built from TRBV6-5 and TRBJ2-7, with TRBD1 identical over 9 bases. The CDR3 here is CASRPLEGTGYEQYF. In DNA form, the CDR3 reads TGTGCCAGCAGACCCCTTGAGGGGACAGGGTACGAGCAGTACTTC.